A selection of T cell receptor beta chains follows, all from one sample in a study of shared clonotypes between healthy human individuals. Data came from immunoSEQ multiplex PCR; TCRdb stores just in-frame clones and leaves some out. Counted here are around 2.1 million clones, around 95% occurring once; the ten biggest clones make up more than 0.1%. The sequenced material came from naive CD4+ T cells sorted from blood. The receptors were sampled from a man between 18 and 29 years old in good health. Both conserved end residues are part of each CDR3. The order of the fields is clone size, D gene, J gene, V gene, CDR3 protein, CDR3 DNA. The D gene is left open where the match is weak. Clone size is stated in some rows and not others, as once, few, many or a class when expanded.

NA NA TRBJ2-7 TRBV7-9 CASSLQGMTYEQYF TGTGCCAGCAGCTTACAGGGGATGACCTACGAGCAGTACTTC
once NA TRBJ2-1 TRBV4-1 CASSRYPGQPSYNEQFF TGCGCCAGCAGCCGGTACCCGGGACAACCCTCCTACAATGAGCAGTTCTTC
NA NA TRBJ2-3 TRBV11-3 CASSLSAAGTDTQYF TGTGCCAGCAGCTTGTCAGCAGCTGGCACAGATACGCAGTATTTT
NA TRBD1 TRBJ1-6 TRBV7-9 CASSRDSFNSPLHF TGTGCCAGCAGCCGGGACAGCTTTAATTCACCCCTCCACTTT
NA NA TRBJ1-1 TRBV7-2 CASILGVGNTEAFF TGTGCCAGCATCCTGGGGGTCGGGAACACTGAAGCTTTCTTT
NA TRBD2 TRBJ2-5 TRBV10-1 CASSDGSGRAGETQYF TGCGCCAGCAGTGACGGTAGCGGGAGGGCCGGAGAGACCCAGTACTTC
NA NA TRBJ2-5 TRBV2 CASSYQGYPQETQYF TGTGCCAGCAGTTATCAGGGGTACCCCCAAGAGACCCAGTACTTC
NA NA TRBJ2-1 TRBV4-2 CASSQERVGGYNEQFF TGTGCCAGCAGCCAAGAACGGGTGGGCGGCTACAATGAGCAGTTCTTC
NA TRBD2 TRBJ2-7 TRBV15 CATSREGTSGGYEQYF TGTGCCACCAGCAGAGAGGGGACTAGCGGGGGCTACGAGCAGTACTTC
NA NA TRBJ1-2 TRBV28 CASSSGLTIGGYTF TGTGCCAGCAGTTCCGGGCTAACTATAGGGGGCTACACCTTC
NA NA TRBJ2-2 TRBV19 CASRAASGTGELFF TGTGCCAGTAGGGCCGCTAGTGGTACCGGGGAGCTGTTTTTT
NA TRBD1 TRBJ1-5 TRBV28 CASIMTGSPQPQHF TGTGCCAGCATTATGACAGGGAGTCCTCAGCCCCAGCATTTT
NA NA TRBJ2-3 TRBV5-1 CASSLYRSTDTQYF TGCGCCAGCAGCTTGTATCGCAGCACAGATACGCAGTATTTT
NA NA TRBJ1-2 TRBV7-9 CASSLVGLPGGYTF TGTGCCAGCAGCTTAGTAGGGCTCCCGGGGGGCTACACCTTC
NA NA TRBJ2-7 TRBV5-1 CASSLSGIGLGGRNYEQYF TGCGCCAGCAGCTTGTCAGGGATTGGTCTCGGGGGAAGGAACTACGAGCAGTACTTC
NA NA TRBJ2-7 TRBV7-7 CASSDPLSGEQYF TGTGCTAGCAGCGACCCGCTCAGTGGCGAGCAGTACTTC
NA TRBD2 TRBJ2-3 TRBV5-4 CASSPETSASTQYF TGTGCCAGCAGCCCCGAAACTAGCGCGAGTACGCAGTATTTT
NA TRBD1 TRBJ1-5 TRBV28 CASSSGQAFNQPQHF TGTGCCAGCAGTTCCGGACAGGCTTTTAATCAGCCCCAGCATTTT
NA TRBD2 TRBJ2-5 TRBV5-4 CASSSPSSGTQYF TGTGCCAGCAGCTCCCCCTCTAGCGGAACCCAGTACTTC
NA TRBD2 TRBJ2-2 TRBV11-3 CASRPGGENTGELFF TGTGCCAGCAGACCCGGGGGGGAGAACACCGGGGAGCTGTTTTTT
NA TRBD2 TRBJ2-2 TRBV4-3 CASSQLAGSNTGELFF TGCGCCAGCAGCCAACTAGCGGGATCGAACACCGGGGAGCTGTTTTTT
NA NA TRBJ1-5 TRBV15 CATSRDLSQGGQPQHF TGTGCCACCAGCAGAGATCTTAGCCAGGGCGGGCAGCCCCAGCATTTT
NA NA TRBJ1-1 TRBV10-1 CASTGRMINTEAFF TGCGCCAGCACCGGACGTATGATTAACACTGAAGCTTTCTTT
NA NA TRBJ1-1 TRBV15 CATSSRGLKTEAFF TGTGCCACCAGCAGCCGCGGGTTGAAAACTGAAGCTTTCTTT
NA TRBD1 TRBJ2-5 TRBV30 CAWRDDRVHVRETQYF TGTGCCTGGAGGGATGACAGGGTTCATGTAAGGGAGACCCAGTACTTC
NA NA TRBJ1-2 TRBV11-2 CASSGSFGQIYGYTF TGTGCCAGCAGCGGATCCTTTGGACAGATCTATGGCTACACCTTC
NA NA TRBJ2-7 TRBV18 CASSGPETYEQYF TGTGCCAGCTCGGGGCCGGAGACCTACGAGCAGTACTTC
NA TRBD2 TRBJ2-2 TRBV7-2 CASSLEALIWTSRRELFF TGTGCCAGCAGCTTAGAGGCGCTCATATGGACTAGCCGGCGGGAGCTGTTTTTT
NA NA TRBJ2-1 TRBV5-4 CASSLKAGRTSYNEQFF TGTGCCAGCAGCTTGAAGGCAGGGAGGACCTCCTACAATGAGCAGTTCTTC
NA TRBD1 TRBJ1-2 TRBV10-3 CAISGDRGKGYYGYTF TGTGCCATCAGTGGGGACAGGGGTAAGGGGTACTATGGCTACACCTTC
NA TRBD1 TRBJ1-4 TRBV18 CASSLGQAGNEKLFF TGTGCCAGCTCACTTGGACAGGCGGGGAATGAAAAACTGTTTTTT
once NA TRBJ2-1 TRBV7-6 CASSLRGSTYNEQFF TGTGCCAGCAGCCTCAGGGGTTCGACCTACAATGAGCAGTTCTTC
NA NA TRBJ1-1 TRBV6-1 CASSLTIWGTEAFF TGTGCCAGCAGCCTGACAATTTGGGGCACTGAAGCTTTCTTT
NA NA TRBJ1-5 TRBV5-1 CASSPGGRGEQPQHF TGCGCCAGCAGCCCAGGCGGAAGGGGGGAACAGCCCCAGCATTTT
NA NA TRBJ2-7 TRBV11-2 CASSFIGRSYEQYF TGTGCCAGCAGCTTTATTGGCAGATCCTACGAGCAGTACTTC
NA NA TRBJ1-4 TRBV30 CAWSVVRVFGARHNEKLFF TGTGCCTGGAGTGTAGTTCGTGTATTTGGGGCCAGACATAATGAAAAACTGTTTTTT
NA NA TRBJ2-1 TRBV11-3 CASSQGAPYNEQFF TGTGCCAGCAGCCAAGGGGCCCCCTACAATGAGCAGTTCTTC
NA NA TRBJ1-3 TRBV5-6 CASSLATGLSGNTIYF TGTGCCAGCAGCTTGGCCACGGGCCTCTCTGGAAACACCATATATTTT
NA NA TRBJ2-7 TRBV27 CASSPPQAYEQYF TGTGCCAGCAGTCCTCCACAGGCCTACGAGCAGTACTTC
NA NA TRBJ2-7 TRBV6-5 CASRKWEQNEQYF TGTGCCAGCAGGAAATGGGAGCAGAACGAGCAGTACTTC
NA NA TRBJ1-4 TRBV4-1 CASSQGNRVGYEKLFF TGCGCCAGCAGCCAGGGCAACAGGGTGGGTTATGAAAAACTGTTTTTT
NA NA TRBJ1-1 TRBV29-1 CSVREGANTEAFF TGCAGCGTTCGCGAGGGAGCTAACACTGAAGCTTTCTTT
NA TRBD1 TRBJ2-2 TRBV7-2 CASSSRTGVGTGELFF TGTGCCAGCAGCTCTCGGACAGGAGTGGGCACCGGGGAGCTGTTTTTT
NA NA TRBJ2-7 TRBV5-8 CASGGVTHSYEQYF TGTGCCAGCGGCGGCGTCACCCACTCCTACGAGCAGTACTTC
NA TRBD1 TRBJ1-1 TRBV30 CACLGQGAQAFF TGTGCCTGCCTTGGACAGGGGGCACAGGCTTTCTTT
NA NA TRBJ2-7 TRBV5-1 CASSLEGRGSKSDEQYF TGCGCCAGCAGCTTGGAAGGTCGGGGAAGTAAATCGGACGAGCAGTACTTC
NA NA TRBJ2-1 TRBV9 CASSVGGQTYNEQFF TGTGCCAGCAGCGTCGGGGGACAGACTTACAATGAGCAGTTCTTC
NA NA TRBJ2-7 TRBV10-2 CASSEDRIYEQYF TGCGCCAGCAGTGAAGACAGAATCTACGAGCAGTACTTC
few NA TRBJ1-2 TRBV2 CASSDLGYGYTF TGTGCCAGCAGTGATTTAGGCTATGGCTACACCTTC
NA NA TRBJ1-5 TRBV6-5 CASSLVQNQPQHF TGTGCCAGCAGCCTTGTCCAGAATCAGCCCCAGCATTTT
NA NA TRBJ1-2 TRBV7-2 CASSSAQANYGYTF TGTGCCAGCAGCTCGGCACAGGCTAACTATGGCTACACCTTC
once NA TRBJ1-1 TRBV1 CTSSQPGTAAEAFF TGCACCAGCAGCCAACCAGGGACAGCCGCTGAAGCTTTCTTT
NA NA TRBJ2-4 TRBV11-2 CASSFVLAKNIQYF TGTGCCAGCAGCTTCGTTTTAGCCAAAAACATTCAGTACTTC
NA TRBD2 TRBJ2-7 TRBV10-1 CASSTTLAGGPDEQYF TGCGCCAGCAGTACTACACTAGCGGGAGGGCCCGACGAGCAGTACTTC
NA NA TRBJ1-2 TRBV30 CAWSMGVLGGYTF TGTGCCTGGAGTATGGGGGTTTTAGGGGGCTACACCTTC
NA NA TRBJ2-5 TRBV4-1 CASSQLRGETQYF TGCGCCAGCAGCCAGCTCAGGGGTGAGACCCAGTACTTC